A single sample is the source of the 14 T cell receptor beta chains below, sequenced in a study of cytomegalovirus exposure and HLA in healthy donors (dated by TCRdb to about 2017). Library method: the immunoSEQ multiplex PCR assay. For the multiplex PCR, a mixture combining 60 forward primers for TCR Vbeta segments and 13 reverse primers for TCR Jbeta segments was used. TCRdb limited this immuneACCESS table to in-frame rearrangements with V and J called. A share of clones is missing; checked studies link under half to unresolved V genes, and the rest is unexplained. This sample holds 150,000 to 200,000 clones; 65% to 80% were observed only once. The top ten clonotypes cover approximately 7% of the sample. Material for sequencing was PBMCs. Receptors were obtained from a woman aged 40-49 years in good health and CMV-seropositive.

The rearrangement joins TRBV6-5 to TRBJ2-5; no clear D. Germline CDR1 and CDR2: MNHEY and SVGAGI. The CDR3 sequence is 14 residues long. Trimming took 6 bases from V and 2 from J, leaving 13 bases between them. The CDR3 is CASRPTARQETQYF. DNA of the CDR3: TGTGCCAGCAGACCTACAGCACGACAAGAGACCCAGTACTTC.

The chain has TRBV14 and TRBJ2-2; the D gene is possibly TRBD1 (5 bases). The germline V gene has CDR1 SGHDN and CDR2 FVKESK. V was shortened by 1 base and J by 7 bases, with 16 bases between the two germline ends. The CDR3 consists of 16 residues. CDR3 bases: TGTGCCAGCAGCCAAGGAAGACAGCTGGTCGGCGGGGAGCTGTTTTTT. Its protein is CASSQGRQLVGGELFF.

A few counts support this clone. The chain has TRBV27 and TRBJ1-3; D gene uncertain. V was pared by 2 bases and J by 0 bases, with 14 bases between. In germline, CDR1 is MNHEY, CDR2 SMNVEV (reference sequence). The CDR3 extends over 17 amino acids. The CDR3 bases are TGTGCCAGCAGTTTAAACTCTCGTCAGGACTCTGGAAACACCATATATTTT. Its protein product is CASSLNSRQDSGNTIYF.

The chain carries TRBV5-5 and TRBJ1-6; TRBD1 matches 9 bases. This CDR3 has 15 residues. Germline-derived CDR1 and CDR2 are SGHKS and YYEKEE (reference sequence). Trimming removed 0 bases from V and 9 bases from J; junction bases left unmatched: 4. The CDR3 spells CASSLGQGVSSPLHF. In DNA, the CDR3 is TGTGCCAGCAGCTTGGGACAGGGGGTATCTTCACCCCTCCACTTT. Full variable domain (outside the CDR3, taken from reference TRBV5-5 and TRBJ1-6): DAGVTQSPTHLIKTRGQQVTLRCSPISGHKSVSWYQQVLGQGPQFIFQYYEKEERGRGNFPDRFSARQFPNYSSELNVNALLLGDSALYLCASSLGQGVSSPLHFGNGTRLTVT.

V is TRBV30 and J is TRBJ1-4; the match to TRBD1 covers 9 bases. Germline V lookup: CDR1 GTSNPN, CDR2 SVGIG (reference sequence). Losses at the gene ends were 3 bases for V and 6 bases for J; bases not matched to a gene: 8. CDR3 length: 15 amino acids. The CDR3 here is CAWSNPGQGYEKLFF. DNA of the CDR3: TGTGCCTGGAGCAACCCGGGACAGGGCTATGAAAAACTGTTTTTT. Based on the CDR3 plus reference TRBV30 and TRBJ1-4, the full variable domain is SQTIHQWPATLVQPVGSPLSLECTVEGTSNPNLYWYRQAAGRGLQLLFYSVGIGQISSEVPQNLSASRPQDRQFILSSKKLLLSDSGFYLCAWSNPGQGYEKLFFGSGTQLSVL.

This clone was observed a few times. The chain couples TRBV19 to TRBJ2-1; 12 bases map to TRBD2. The CDR3 has 15 amino acids. Trimming took 4 bases from V and 6 from J; bases not matched to a gene: 4. Germline CDR1 reads LNHDA; CDR2 reads SQIVND (reference sequence). CDR3 in DNA: TGTGCCAGTAGTACCCTAGCGGGGGGGCCCAATGAGCAGTTCTTC. Translation gives CASSTLAGGPNEQFF.

The chain joins TRBV4-2 to TRBJ2-7, with D possibly being TRBD2 (7 bases). This CDR3 contains 16 residues. Germline-derived CDR1 and CDR2 are LGHNA and YNFKEQ. V lost 0 bases and J 0 bases, leaving 12 bases between the germline ends. CDR3 DNA: TGTGCCAGCAGCCAAGAGGGGGGGCCTAGCTCCTACGAGCAGTACTTC. Residues: CASSQEGGPSSYEQYF.

The chain employs TRBV19 and TRBJ1-1; D gene ambiguous. There are 13 residues in the CDR3. V was trimmed by 5 bases and J by 1 base, leaving 8 bases between them. The germline gives CDR1 LNHDA, CDR2 SQIVND (reference sequence). CDR3 protein: CASSPNTNTEAFF. The CDR3 DNA sequence: TGTGCCAGTAGTCCGAACACGAACACTGAAGCTTTCTTT.

The chain couples TRBV6-1 to TRBJ1-2, with D hard to call. Trimming cost V 5 bases and J 3 bases, with 10 bases left between them. CDR3 length equals 13 residues. From germline, CDR1 is MNHNS and CDR2 SASEGT. CDR3 sequence (DNA): TGTGCCAGCAGTCTAGCGGGATACTATGGCTACACCTTC. This encodes CASSLAGYYGYTF.

This chain uses TRBV19 with TRBJ2-2; D may be TRBD2 (6 bases). Germline values: CDR1 LNHDA, CDR2 SQIVND (reference sequence). V was pared by 5 bases and J by 7 bases, with 17 bases between. CDR3 size: 15 residues. For the CDR3, the DNA is TGTGCCAGTAGTCTGCGGGGAGCCTCAGGCGGGGAGCTGTTTTTT. It yields the protein CASSLRGASGGELFF. The full variable domain, completed using reference TRBV19 and TRBJ2-2, is DGGITQSPKYLFRKEGQNVTLSCEQNLNHDAMYWYRQDPGQGLRLIYYSQIVNDFQKGDIAEGYSVSREKKESFPLTVTSAQKNPTAFYLCASSLRGASGGELFFGEGSRLTVL.

The rearrangement links TRBV19 to TRBJ1-1, with 8 bases aligning to TRBD1. Germline V lookup: CDR1 LNHDA, CDR2 SQIVND (reference sequence). The J segment lost 2 bases and the V segment lost 6 bases, leaving 5 bases of the junction unmatched. The CDR3 runs to 14 residues. This chain's CDR3 is CASRRGQANTEAFF. The CDR3, as DNA: TGTGCCAGTAGGAGGGGACAGGCAAACACTGAAGCTTTCTTT.

The gene calls are TRBV7-9 and TRBJ2-3, with TRBD2 identical over 12 bases. Germline V CDR1 and CDR2: SEHNR, FQNEAQ (reference sequence). Losses at the gene ends were 2 bases for V and 2 bases for J; bases not matched to a gene: 8. The CDR3 runs to 18 residues. The CDR3 DNA is TGTGCCAGCAGCTTACCCCCGACTAGCGGGGGCTTCACAGATACGCAGTATTTT. Its translation is CASSLPPTSGGFTDTQYF. The whole variable domain, remainder taken from reference TRBV7-9 and TRBJ2-3, is DTGVSQNPRHKITKRGQNVTFRCDPISEHNRLYWYRQTLGQGPEFLTYFQNEAQLEKSRLLSDRFSAERPKGSFSTLEIQRTEQGDSAMYLCASSLPPTSGGFTDTQYFGPGTRLTVL.

This chain joins TRBV7-8 and TRBJ2-7; D is possibly TRBD1 (7 bases). The CDR3 is 16 residues long. V was shortened by 7 bases and J by 1 base, with 20 bases between the two germline ends. In germline, CDR1 is SGHVS, CDR2 FQNEAQ. CDR3 region: CASKPAGGTDSYEQYF. In DNA form, the CDR3 reads TGTGCCAGCAAGCCCGCTGGGGGGACAGATTCCTACGAGCAGTACTTC.

The chain links TRBV5-1 to TRBJ1-1, with 7 bases matching TRBD1. The V and J ends lost 5 bases and 2 bases, in that order; junction bases with no gene match: 9. Germline V gives CDR1 SGHRS, CDR2 YFSETQ. The CDR3 consists of 15 residues. The CDR3 is CASSPEGAHNTEAFF. The DNA for the CDR3 is TGCGCCAGCAGTCCTGAGGGGGCGCATAACACTGAAGCTTTCTTT.